The rows below give T cell receptor beta chains drawn from one sample of a study of human T cells and chemical hapten exposure. One entry per CDR3 protein, called by TCRdb with MiXCR from the RACE reads. The repertoire holds some 380,000 distinct CDR3 sequences, more than 4.5% seen once, with 2% to 2.5% in the top ten. Here the sequenced sample was whole blood, taken in connection with sensitization to the hapten diphenylcyclopropenone (DPC). These receptors were obtained from a woman aged 50 to 60 with alopecia areata. Some clones in this sample may be carry-over from other donors' samples. Each CDR3 is given without its conserved first and last residue.

cdr3_length v_call cdr3_aa
15 TRBV4-2 ASSQEGGDPTGSPLH
12 TRBV5-1 ASSLGRWESPLH
10 TRBV20-1 SARRPSDEQY
15 TRBV7-7 ASSPPLGSGELDTQY
16 TRBV9 ASSVGLAGGPTDNEQF
13 TRBV3-1 ASSPTGYSNQPQH
9 TRBV6-6 ASRVSYEQY
12 TRBV27 ASRSTDSLREQY
11 TRBV20-1 SARGQSNTEAF
12 TRBV27 ASRPETGPYEQY
14 TRBV7-8 ASSYRQGGNTGELF
13 TRBV5-5 ASSLVGQGRNGYT
8 TRBV19 ATWAGELF
11 TRBV6-6 ASQGGGRTEAF
9 TRBV20-1 SASFYNEQF
12 TRBV4-1 ASSQVGGAGEQY
13 TRBV27 ASTSRQGQNYGYT
11 TRBV7-2 ASSSLAADTQY
10 TRBV29-1 SVSGLVETQY
11 TRBV4-3 ASSQDLRDEQF
11 TRBV20-1 SATGGVTDTQY
12 TRBV5-5 ASSLAWDVDIQY
13 TRBV3-1 ASSQGDTGSYGYT
12 TRBV7-9 ASSLSSSLYGYT
10 TRBV20-1 SAEDVGFEQY
14 TRBV24-1 ATSDARTDSNYGYT
11 TRBV20-1 SARWTANYGYT
14 TRBV4-1 ASRFIDSSHTDTQY
12 TRBV12-3/TRBV12-4 ASSPDRVIYEQY
12 TRBV5-8 ASSLGQGMTEAF
12 TRBV20-1 SARLPTGRYEQY
12 TRBV3-1 ASRGAGSLYEQF
13 TRBV28 ASSLTGTGTDTQY
14 TRBV5-1 ASSPGLADSTDTQY
10 TRBV29-1 SVEDSTYEQY
12 TRBV6-8 ASSTPLLESPLH
12 TRBV29-1 SVHRGGWSTEAF
17 TRBV6-2/TRBV6-3 ASSYSWVRGTVGTDTQY
13 TRBV6-5 ASSQDRGLGYEQY
12 TRBV28 ASSLSQISYEQY
14 TRBV5-5 ASSFRYPAESYEQY
12 TRBV6-1 ASSRGLTNYGYT
12 TRBV9 ASSDGTSAQEQF
12 TRBV12-3/TRBV12-4 ASSPIGGSWEQY
11 TRBV30 AWIPLGGDTQY